Included here is one T cell receptor (beta chain) sequence, with context. What it binds is not known. This CDR3 region has 14 residues. The ends lost 3 bases at V and 3 bases at J; junction bases unmatched: 4. Germline V lookup: CDR1 KGHSH, CDR2 LQKENI. Sequencing in the ViraFEST assay came after antigen-specific CD4+ T cells had been expanded with viral peptide pools, which were used to stimulate PBMC. Subsequent to a culture period of around 10 days, CD4+ T cells were isolated. Testing of the vaccine recipients showed negative nucleocapsid antibodies and no prior SARS-CoV-2 infection. The sample is drawn from a study of vaccination effects on CD4 cells after COVID-19. TCRdb's table, derived via immunoSEQ multiplex PCR, lists solely in-frame clones and lacks some. Found here are 35,000 to 45,000 clones, about 69% of them singletons; the top ten hold 15%.

The sequenced sample was CD4+ T cells from PBMCs cultured with HCoV-OC43 spike peptides, obtained before COVID-19 vaccination. Indicated subset: HCoV-OC43 spike overlapping peptide pool stimulation. The V and J genes are TRBV18 and TRBJ1-1; TRBD1 aligns across 7 bases. This TCR was recovered from a human donor who received a COVID-19 vaccine. CDR3 sequence: CASSPGDRYTEAFF. CDR3 nucleotide sequence: TGTGCCAGCTCACCTGGGGACAGATACACTGAAGCTTTCTTT.